The 30 T cell receptor beta chains given below trace back to one sample, sequenced in a study of T cell repertoires in cytomegalovirus infection. TCRdb itself ran the reads through MiXCR, one entry per CDR3 protein. Of about 230,000 distinct CDR3 sequences in the sample, 6% to 8% are singletons; the top ten hold around 6.5%. What was sequenced was PBMCs. The receptors shown here come from a human donor in good health (CMV status not recorded). Some clones in this sample may be carry-over from other donors' samples.

The table lists this clonotype with many counts. This sequence joins TRBV6-5 and TRBJ1-1; D call uncertain. This CDR3 is 13 amino acids long. CDR1 is MNHEY and CDR2 is SVGAGI in the germline V gene. V was pared by 5 bases and J by 7 bases, with 14 bases between. The CDR3 coding sequence is TGTGCCAGCAGTCCGCCCGTCCAGAGTGAAGCTTTCTTT. Translation: CASSPPVQSEAFF.

This clonotype came up many times. The chain links TRBV2 to TRBJ1-5, with D possibly being TRBD1 (6 bases). The CDR3 covers 13 residues. Trimming removed 7 bases from V and 5 bases from J, with 12 bases in between. Germline V gives CDR1 SNHLY, CDR2 FYNNEI. The DNA of the CDR3 is TGTGCCAGCAACAGGGAATCGGATCAGCCCCAGCATTTT. Translating it yields CASNRESDQPQHF. Drawing the rest from reference TRBV2 and TRBJ1-5, the complete variable domain is EPEVTQTPSHQVTQMGQEVILRCVPISNHLYFYWYRQILGQKVEFLVSFYNNEISEKSEIFDDQFSVERPDGSNFTLKIRSTKLEDSAMYFCASNRESDQPQHFGDGTRLSIL.

This clonotype was detected only a few times. The genes are TRBV5-6 and TRBJ1-1; TRBD1 matches at 7 bases. From germline, CDR1 is SGHDT and CDR2 YYEEEE. This CDR3 is 13 amino acids long. Trimming cost V 0 bases and J 10 bases; bases outside gene matches: 6. The CDR3 nucleotides are TGTGCCAGCAGCTTGGAAGGGGGCGCGGTAGCTTTCTTT. Its translation is CASSLEGGAVAFF.

This clonotype showed up many times. The V gene is TRBV7-9, the J gene TRBJ2-7; unclear D gene. Germline CDR1 SEHNR, CDR2 FQNEAQ (reference sequence). The CDR3 runs 15 residues. The V and J ends lost 5 bases and 3 bases respectively, with 17 bases between them. This chain's CDR3 is CASSLADRSLYEQYF. CDR3 bases: TGTGCCAGCAGCCTCGCCGACCGAAGCCTCTACGAGCAGTACTTC.

In its sample, this clonotype was seen a few times. The rearrangement uses TRBV5-1 and TRBJ2-3; tentatively, D is TRBD2 (6 bases). CDR1 is SGHRS, CDR2 YFSETQ, per germline. CDR3 size: 14 residues. Trimming left V 1 base short and J 4 bases short, with 10 bases between. CDR3 sequence: CASSLFSGADTQYF. The DNA for the CDR3 is TGCGCCAGCAGCTTGTTTTCGGGGGCAGATACGCAGTATTTT.

There are many counts of this clonotype. CDR3 sequence (DNA): TGTGCCAGTCGAGGGACCCTCACACGGTCCGGGGAGCTGTTTTTT. This gives the protein CASRGTLTRSGELFF. The rearrangement joins TRBV28 to TRBJ2-2; D possibly matches TRBD1 or TRBD2 (5 bases each). The V gene lost 9 bases and the J gene lost 6 bases, with 20 bases spanning the gap. The CDR3 runs 15 residues. The germline CDR1 and CDR2 sequences are MDHEN and SYDVKM.

This clonotype was counted ten times or more. The J gene is TRBJ2-2, the V gene TRBV11-2, with D possibly matching TRBD2 (7 bases). CDR3 size: 16 residues. V gave up 1 base and J gave up 4 bases, with 13 bases separating them. CDR1 is SGHAT and CDR2 is FQNNGV in the germline V gene. DNA of the CDR3: TGTGCCAGCAGCTTAGGTCGGGGGGCCGGCACCGGGGAGCTGTTTTTT. This encodes CASSLGRGAGTGELFF.

This clonotype was seen at least ten times. The chain joins TRBV4-3 to TRBJ2-1; perhaps D is TRBD1 or TRBD2 (6 bases each). The CDR3 is 17 amino acids. CDR1 is LGHNA, CDR2 YSLEER, per germline. V lost 0 bases and J 4 bases, leaving 16 bases between the germline ends. The DNA for the CDR3 is TGCGCCAGCAGCCAAGATAGGGGGGTGGGGACTTACAATGAGCAGTTCTTC. This gives the protein CASSQDRGVGTYNEQFF.

This clonotype was picked up many times. The chain couples TRBV12-3 or TRBV12-4 to TRBJ1-1, with 10 nucleotides matching TRBD1. This CDR3 spans 15 amino acids. V shed 6 bases, J shed 1 base, and the junction held 5 bases outside the gene matches. The CDR3 protein is CASRRTGGGNTEAFF. The CDR3 DNA sequence: TGTGCCAGCAGACGGACAGGGGGGGGGAACACTGAAGCTTTCTTT.

At least ten counts were recorded for this clonotype. The chain couples TRBV20-1 to TRBJ2-7, with 11 bases aligning to TRBD1. Germline CDR1 is DFQATT and CDR2 is SNEGSKA (reference sequence). This CDR3 contains 13 residues. V gave up 6 bases and J gave up 3 bases; unmatched junction bases: 4. CDR3 amino acids: CSALGQGDYEQYF. CDR3 DNA sequence: TGCAGTGCGCTGGGACAGGGGGACTACGAGCAGTACTTC.

This clonotype appeared many times. This chain links TRBV7-6 with TRBJ2-3; no reliable D call. V was trimmed by 0 bases and J by 4 bases, leaving 5 bases between them. The germline V gene encodes CDR1 SGHVS and CDR2 FNYEAQ. There are 13 residues in the CDR3. The CDR3 DNA reads as TGTGCCAGCAGCTTAGCGGTTGCAGATACGCAGTATTTT. Amino acid sequence: CASSLAVADTQYF.

This clonotype occurred many times. This chain connects TRBV28 to TRBJ1-4; D call uncertain. The CDR3 sequence is 15 residues long. With 3 bases removed from V and 0 bases from J, the gap between germline ends came to 8 bases. Germline CDR1 reads MDHEN; CDR2 reads SYDVKM. CDR3 nucleotide sequence: TGTGCCAGCAGTTTCCCCCTTGCAACTAATGAAAAACTGTTTTTT. Protein sequence: CASSFPLATNEKLFF.

This clonotype was observed at least ten times. The rearrangement uses TRBV11-2 and TRBJ2-2; no definite D call. V was clipped by 4 bases and J by 1 base, with 10 bases between them. The CDR3 is made up of 15 amino acids. The germline CDR1 and CDR2 sequences are SGHAT and FQNNGV. CDR3 in amino acids: CASSSPPGNTGELFF. CDR3 in DNA: TGTGCCAGCAGCTCACCCCCAGGGAACACCGGGGAGCTGTTTTTT.

This clonotype was counted ten times or more. V gene TRBV20-1 combines with J gene TRBJ1-1; a weak D match, TRBD1 (6 bases). Germline V gene lookup returns CDR1 DFQATT and CDR2 SNEGSKA (reference sequence). The CDR3 is 15 amino acids. V dropped 3 bases and J dropped 1 base, with 15 bases sitting between them. The CDR3 nucleotides are TGCAGTGCTAGGCAAGCACAGGGAACGAACACTGAAGCTTTCTTT. Residues: CSARQAQGTNTEAFF.

This clonotype was counted ten times or more. The CDR3 coding sequence is TGTGCCAGCAGCTCCCTCCCCGGGCAGATCTACAATGAGCAGTTCTTC. This sequence encodes CASSSLPGQIYNEQFF. The chain couples TRBV7-8 to TRBJ2-1, with D unclear. CDR1 is SGHVS, CDR2 FQNEAQ, per germline. The CDR3 loop spans 16 amino acids. V lost 4 bases and J 3 bases, leaving 16 bases between the germline ends.

This clonotype was seen at least ten times. As DNA, the CDR3 is TGTGCCAGCTCACCCACCTCAGCCGATAACACTGAAGCTTTCTTT. Translated: CASSPTSADNTEAFF. The chain joins TRBV18 to TRBJ1-1; D uncertain. The CDR3 has 15 residues. Germline-derived CDR1 and CDR2 are KGHSH and LQKENI. V was cut by 3 bases and J by 2 bases, with 13 bases left in between.

This clonotype was counted ten times or more. V gene TRBV12-3 or TRBV12-4 combines with J gene TRBJ1-5; D unresolved. V dropped 3 bases and J dropped 5 bases, with 14 bases sitting between them. CDR3 length: 15 residues. The chain's CDR3 is CASSFGDGRDQPQHF. CDR3 in DNA: TGTGCCAGCAGTTTTGGAGACGGGCGGGATCAGCCCCAGCATTTT.

This clonotype has a count of ten or more. CDR3 coding DNA: TGCAGCGTTGGAGGGGGAAATCAGCCCCAGCATTTT. Amino acid sequence: CSVGGGNQPQHF. This sequence joins TRBV29-1 and TRBJ1-5; tentative D call: TRBD1 (6 bases). The CDR3 contains 12 residues. Germline V gene data show CDR1 as SQVTM and CDR2 as ANQGSEA. V lost 4 bases to trimming and J lost 4 bases, with 8 bases between them.

This clonotype was recorded at least ten times. The J gene is TRBJ1-1, the V gene TRBV29-1, with D maybe TRBD1 (5 bases). Trimming removed 7 bases at V and 4 bases at J, with 7 bases between. This CDR3 has 10 residues. Germline CDR1 and CDR2: SQVTM and ANQGSEA. The CDR3 spells CSAGGTEAFF. Here the CDR3 DNA reads TGCAGCGCTGGGGGCACTGAAGCTTTCTTT.

This clonotype came up many times. The genes are TRBV7-8 and TRBJ1-1, with a weak D call TRBD1 (5 bases). The germline V gene encodes CDR1 SGHVS and CDR2 FQNEAQ. CDR3 length: 16 amino acids. The V gene lost 3 bases and the J gene lost 0 bases, with 14 bases spanning the gap. CDR3 amino acids: CASSLRGLGVNTEAFF. For the CDR3, the DNA is TGTGCCAGCAGCTTGAGGGGACTGGGGGTGAACACTGAAGCTTTCTTT.

This clonotype was counted at least ten times. The chain combines TRBV5-1 with TRBJ1-2; D is perhaps TRBD1 (6 bases). The CDR3 runs 12 residues. Trimming took off 0 bases at V and 8 bases at J, with 8 bases between the two ends. Germline lookup yields CDR1 SGHRS and CDR2 YFSETQ. As DNA, the CDR3 is TGCGCCAGCAGCTTGGCAGGGGACGGCTACACCTTC. Residues: CASSLAGDGYTF.

This clonotype was recorded at least ten times. This chain uses TRBV28 with TRBJ2-7, with D possibly matching TRBD2 (5 bases). The CDR3 spans 14 residues. Trimming pared 3 bases from V and 2 bases from J, leaving 11 bases between. Germline CDR1 is MDHEN and CDR2 is SYDVKM. The CDR3 here is CASSFGINTYEQYF. The DNA of the CDR3 is TGTGCCAGCAGTTTCGGGATTAACACCTACGAGCAGTACTTC.

This clonotype was counted at least ten times. CDR3 sequence reads: CAGRRDRAPEAFF. DNA for the CDR3: TGTGCCGGACGCCGGGACAGGGCTCCTGAAGCTTTCTTT. The rearrangement links TRBV6-1 to TRBJ1-1; 9 nucleotides agree with TRBD1. The germline gives CDR1 MNHNS, CDR2 SASEGT. Germline trimming cut 11 bases from V and 6 bases from J; bases unmatched to any gene: 10. The CDR3 totals 13 residues.

DNA for the CDR3: TGTGCCAGCAGTTCCCGGACAGGGGAGGGTTCACCCCTCCACTTT. Its protein is CASSSRTGEGSPLHF. The rearrangement links TRBV28 to TRBJ1-6; TRBD1 matches 9 bases. Trimming at V came to 4 bases and at J to 9 bases, leaving 7 bases not matched to a gene. Germline-derived CDR1 and CDR2 are MDHEN and SYDVKM. The CDR3 extends over 15 amino acids.

This clonotype was found many times. The chain is built from TRBV28 and TRBJ2-7; D unresolved. CDR1 MDHEN and CDR2 SYDVKM come from the germline V gene. CDR3 length equals 15 residues. Trimming removed 3 bases at V and 6 bases at J, with 18 bases between. Here the CDR3 reads CASSFIVSWPGEQYF. The CDR3 DNA sequence: TGTGCCAGCAGTTTTATAGTATCCTGGCCTGGCGAGCAGTACTTC. Complete variable domain (other parts from reference TRBV28 and TRBJ2-7): DVKVTQSSRYLVKRTGEKVFLECVQDMDHENMFWYRQDPGLGLRLIYFSYDVKMKEKGDIPEGYSVSREKKERFSLILESASTNQTSMYLCASSFIVSWPGEQYFGPGTRLTVT.

This clonotype was observed at least ten times. J is TRBJ1-5 and V is TRBV7-2; D call uncertain. The CDR3 spans 16 residues. With 0 bases removed from V and 3 bases from J, the gap between germline ends came to 12 bases. Per germline, CDR1 SGHTA and CDR2 FQGNSA. CDR3 coding DNA: TGTGCCAGCAGCTTAGCAGGGCCCTGGCTCAATCAGCCCCAGCATTTT. Amino acids: CASSLAGPWLNQPQHF.

Many counts were recorded for this clonotype. The V gene is TRBV7-2, the J gene TRBJ2-7; the D gene could be TRBD1 or TRBD2 (5 bases each). The CDR3 is 16 residues long. The V end was cut by 4 bases, the J end by 1 base, with 17 bases between. Germline loops: CDR1 SGHTA, CDR2 FQGNSA. The CDR3 protein is CASSSQRQGPSYEQYF. For the CDR3, the DNA is TGTGCCAGCAGCTCCCAACGCCAGGGACCGTCCTACGAGCAGTACTTC. Full variable domain (rest looked up from reference TRBV7-2 and TRBJ2-7): GAGVSQSPSNKVTEKGKDVELRCDPISGHTALYWYRQSLGQGLEFLIYFQGNSAPDKSGLPSDRFSAERTGGSVSTLTIQRTQQEDSAVYLCASSSQRQGPSYEQYFGPGTRLTVT.

This clonotype has ten or more counts. The V call is TRBV12-3 or TRBV12-4, the J call TRBJ2-1; 7 bases fit TRBD1. V gave up 8 bases and J gave up 5 bases; unmatched junction bases: 9. There are 14 residues in the CDR3. The CDR3 DNA follows: TGTGCCAGCGGAATGGGACAGAGACACAATGAGCAGTTCTTC. Translated, it gives CASGMGQRHNEQFF.

This rearrangement joins TRBV18 to TRBJ2-7; D is perhaps TRBD2 (6 bases). Trimming removed 0 bases from V and 2 bases from J, with 8 bases in between. The germline V gene has CDR1 KGHSH and CDR2 LQKENI. The CDR3 consists of 14 residues. In DNA form, the CDR3 reads TGTGCCAGCTCACCACCCGGGGGACCCTACGAGCAGTACTTC. It yields the protein CASSPPGGPYEQYF.

This clonotype was observed many times. The chain recombines TRBV7-8 with TRBJ1-1, with D tentatively TRBD1 (6 bases). The CDR3 is made up of 18 amino acids. V lost 1 base to trimming and J lost 2 bases, with 20 bases between them. CDR1 and CDR2 from the germline V gene are SGHVS and FQNEAQ. This chain's CDR3 is CASSLVVGRGGGNTEAFF. The CDR3 DNA reads TGTGCCAGCAGCTTAGTTGTAGGCAGGGGAGGAGGAAACACTGAAGCTTTCTTT.